The present T cell receptor beta chain was sequenced within a study of T cell responses to AZD1222 COVID-19 vaccine. Study results and caveats: Distributed over spike, vaccine-associated CD4 TCRs predominated at 160-218 and 743-854. Possibly, clonal diversity was underestimated; donors were largely white British and included more females.

Analysis merged second doses at about 4 or about 12 weeks. Comments on this clone: Its cognate antigen is unknown.

Assay used: immunoSEQ multiplex PCR; TCRdb lists only in-frame clones, some missing. The sample has about 93,000 clones, around 91% seen once; the top ten hold 2% to 2.5%. The sequencing here drew on peripheral blood, taken 28 days after the second AZD1222 dose. This clonotype was obtained from an adult who received the AZD1222 COVID-19 vaccine.

CDR3 region: CASSELRRSWTFEKLFF. CDR3 sequence (DNA): TGTGCCAGCAGTGAACTCCGGAGGAGCTGGACGTTTGAAAAACTGTTTTTT. The rearrangement joins TRBV6-4 to TRBJ1-4; D is uncertain. The CDR3 totals 17 residues. CDR1 and CDR2 (germline): MRHNA, SNTAGT. Trimming left V 3 bases short and J 7 bases short, with 21 bases between.